A selection of T cell receptor beta chains follows, all from one sample in a study of T cells in Graves' hyperthyroidism and ophthalmopathy. Each CDR3 protein is one row after TCRdb ran MiXCR on the multiplex PCR reads. This sample has approximately 740,000 distinct CDR3 sequences; 14% occur once, and the top ten carry roughly 10%. The sequenced sample was blood. These receptors were taken from a woman between 18 and 30 years old with Graves' hyperthyroidism. CDR3s include the opening cysteine and the closing phenylalanine or tryptophan. D genes are given only for firm matches. Some rows mark clone size as missing; the rest say once, few, many or name a class of expanded clone.

D	size	V	J	CDR3	DNA
TRBD1	few	TRBV7-3	TRBJ1-1	CASSWDGTGGNTEAFF	TGTGCCAGCAGCTGGGATGGGACAGGGGGGAACACTGAAGCTTTCTTT
TRBD1	NA	TRBV6-1	TRBJ1-4	CASRWTGGTEKLFF	TGTGCCAGCAGGTGGACAGGGGGTACAGAAAAACTGTTTTTT
NA	once	TRBV6-1	TRBJ2-7	CASSPLVGGQQYF	TGTGCCAGCAGCCCACTCGTGGGGGGCCAGCAGTACTTC
NA	NA	TRBV7-8	TRBJ1-3	CASSLAPGLNTLNSGNTIYF	TGTGCCAGCAGCTTAGCGCCCGGACTCAATACGCTCAACTCTGGAAACACCATATATTTT
NA	many	TRBV18	TRBJ1-1	CASSLDRAEAFF	TGTGCCAGCTCCCTCGACCGGGCTGAAGCTTTCTTT
NA	NA	TRBV29-1	TRBJ2-1	CSVLWVNYNEQFF	TGCAGCGTTTTATGGGTGAACTACAATGAGCAGTTCTTC
NA	NA	TRBV24-1	TRBJ1-3	CATSKGGSPGNTIYF	TGTGCCACCAGCAAGGGAGGCAGCCCTGGAAACACCATATATTTT
NA	many	TRBV20-1	TRBJ2-7	CSARDRDHEQYF	TGCAGTGCTAGAGACAGGGACCACGAGCAGTACTTC
TRBD2	few	TRBV10-3	TRBJ2-3	CAISEAGGMADTQYF	TGTGCCATCAGTGAAGCGGGGGGGATGGCAGATACGCAGTATTTT
TRBD1	NA	TRBV28	TRBJ2-1	CASRGQLLYNEQFF	TGTGCCAGCAGGGGACAGTTACTCTACAATGAGCAGTTCTTC
TRBD1	many	TRBV11-2	TRBJ2-3	CASSLQGVSTDTQYF	TGTGCCAGCAGCTTACAGGGGGTTAGCACAGATACGCAGTATTTT
NA	NA	TRBV3-1	TRBJ2-7	CASSQEPDRFSSSSYEQYF	TGTGCCAGCAGCCAAGAACCAGACAGGTTCTCCTCAAGCTCCTACGAGCAGTACTTC
TRBD2	many	TRBV11-2	TRBJ2-1	CASSLDLLAGGPYNEQFF	TGTGCCAGCAGCTTAGATCTCCTGGCGGGAGGACCTTACAATGAGCAGTTCTTC
NA	many	TRBV12-3/TRBV12-4	TRBJ1-5	CASTGGGLKPQHF	TGTGCCAGCACGGGAGGAGGGCTAAAGCCCCAGCATTTT
TRBD2	NA	TRBV7-9	TRBJ2-1	CASVQNTGTSVMDEQFF	TGTGCCAGCGTTCAAAATACCGGGACTAGCGTCATGGATGAGCAGTTCTTC
NA	NA	TRBV29-1	TRBJ2-3	CTAERLRHSTDTQYF	TGCACCGCTGAAAGGTTGAGGCATAGCACAGATACGCAGTATTTT
TRBD2	few	TRBV6-1	TRBJ2-5	CASSPTRTSGTETQYF	TGTGCCAGCAGTCCTACTCGGACTAGCGGGACAGAGACCCAGTACTTC
TRBD1	few	TRBV27	TRBJ2-3	CASSFQGLDRGREDTQYF	TGTGCCAGCAGCTTTCAGGGACTTGACAGGGGGCGCGAAGATACGCAGTATTTT
NA	many	TRBV27	TRBJ1-1	CASISSGHLNTEAFF	TGTGCCAGCATATCTTCGGGACACCTGAACACTGAAGCTTTCTTT
NA	many	TRBV12-3/TRBV12-4	TRBJ2-5	CASSGAPWETQYF	TGTGCCAGCAGTGGGGCCCCCTGGGAGACCCAGTACTTC
NA	many	TRBV7-2	TRBJ2-1	CASSLFDEQFF	TGTGCCAGCAGCTTATTCGATGAGCAGTTCTTC
NA	NA	TRBV3-1	TRBJ1-5	CASAPRVGNQPQHF	TGTGCCAGCGCCCCCAGGGTGGGCAATCAGCCCCAGCATTTT
NA	NA	TRBV6-5	TRBJ2-1	CASSYSAMTTYNEQFF	TGTGCCAGCAGTTACTCGGCGATGACAACCTACAATGAGCAGTTCTTC
NA	NA	TRBV7-8	TRBJ1-2	CASSPGGTSYGYTF	TGTGCCAGCAGCCCGGGTGGGACATCGTATGGCTACACCTTC
NA	NA	TRBV19	TRBJ1-2	CASSISGLLSGYTF	TGTGCCAGTAGTATCTCCGGACTCCTATCGGGCTACACCTTC
NA	many	TRBV18	TRBJ2-5	CASSPKRHEGETQYF	TGTGCCAGCTCACCGAAAAGACACGAGGGTGAGACCCAGTACTTC
NA	many	TRBV28	TRBJ2-7	CASTYNYEQYF	TGTGCCAGCACCTACAACTACGAGCAGTACTTC
NA	NA	TRBV4-1	TRBJ2-1	CASSQVVPEEQFF	TGCGCCAGCAGCCAAGTGGTCCCAGAAGAGCAGTTCTTC
TRBD2	many	TRBV6-2/TRBV6-3	TRBJ2-1	CASRFGTSLYNEQFF	TGTGCCAGCCGATTCGGGACTAGCCTCTACAATGAGCAGTTCTTC
TRBD1	few	TRBV20-1	TRBJ1-2	CSAPPREGARIYGYTF	TGCAGTGCTCCCCCCAGGGAGGGGGCCAGGATCTATGGCTACACCTTC
NA	many	TRBV2	TRBJ1-2	CASTPGPSDYTF	TGTGCCAGCACCCCAGGGCCGAGTGACTACACCTTC
TRBD2	many	TRBV30	TRBJ2-1	CALTPLAGGPWQFF	TGTGCCCTGACCCCGCTAGCGGGAGGGCCTTGGCAGTTCTTC
NA	NA	TRBV4-1	TRBJ2-7	CASSQGQGIGEQYF	TGCGCCAGCAGCCAAGGGCAGGGAATTGGGGAGCAGTACTTC
TRBD2	few	TRBV4-3	TRBJ2-3	CASSRAGRDADTQYF	TGCGCCAGCAGCCGGGCAGGGAGGGACGCAGATACGCAGTATTTT
TRBD2	few	TRBV9	TRBJ2-2	CASSGSSGNRPGELFF	TGTGCCAGCAGCGGTTCTAGCGGGAACAGGCCCGGGGAGCTGTTTTTT
NA	many	TRBV7-9	TRBJ1-2	CASTIGSGYGYTF	TGTGCCAGCACCATCGGCTCGGGCTATGGCTACACCTTC
TRBD1	many	TRBV30	TRBJ2-1	CALISEGAREQFF	TGTGCCTTAATCTCAGAGGGGGCACGTGAGCAGTTCTTC
TRBD2	many	TRBV20-1	TRBJ2-1	CSARSTTSGRYNEQFF	TGCAGTGCTAGGAGTACGACTAGCGGGAGGTACAATGAGCAGTTCTTC
NA	many	TRBV7-2	TRBJ1-2	CASSLVPRTRQDGYTF	TGTGCCAGCAGCTTAGTTCCCCGGACGAGGCAGGATGGCTACACCTTC